These 2 T cell receptor beta chains share one sample of origin, sequenced in a study of CD8+CD57+ T cells in acquired aplastic anemia. Genomic DNA acted as the template from which TCR beta VDJ combination and CDR3 sequence profiling were carried out. One entry per CDR3 protein results from TCRdb running MiXCR on the reads. Of some 410,000 distinct CDR3 sequences in the sample, just under 70% were seen once. The source material was sorted CD4+, CD8+, or CD8+CD57+ T cells (not recorded which) from PBMCs. These receptor sequences come from a human donor in good health, serving as a control.

Note on this clonotype: The CDR3 does not close with the conserved phenylalanine or tryptophan, likely indicating a read error. The limits of the CDR3 on the DNA are not certain, so only TCRdb's listed CDR3 is given. The genes are TRBV7-7 and TRBJ1-2. CDR1 is SSHAT and CDR2 is FNYEAQ in the germline V gene (reference sequence). Both ends counted, the CDR3 spans 13 residues. CDR3 residues: CASSLGPSGVNGD.

This clonotype was detected only once. The chain employs TRBV7-2 and TRBJ2-7; TRBD1 matches 7 bases. V shed 6 bases, J shed 11 bases, and the junction held 13 bases outside the gene matches. Germline-derived CDR1 and CDR2 are SGHTA and FQGNSA. The CDR3 sequence is 13 residues long. Here the CDR3 reads CASRRQGVNVKYF. Written as DNA, the CDR3 is TGTGCCAGCAGACGACAGGGAGTAAACGTGAAGTACTTC.